The T cell receptor (beta chain) described here comes from a study of CXCR3-negative and CXCR3-positive naive CD8 T cells. The overall study: Some 150 million TRB reads in total, about 1.5 +/- 0.3 million per library. Study observations and caveats: CXCR3-positive naive cells carried more hydrophobic TRB CDR3s than CXCR3-negative ones.

Germline V gene data show CDR1 as SEHNR and CDR2 as FQNEAQ (reference sequence). The CDR3 spans 18 residues. Triplicate sorting captured roughly 300,000 cells each from every CD8+ T cell subset. By phenotype, naive CD8+ T cells were CD45RO-CCR7+CD27+CD95-. The libraries of TRB cDNA were constructed through 5' RACE using UMI labels. TCRdb reanalyzed the 5' RACE reads and collapses them to one entry per CDR3 protein, without DNA. The sample yields approximately 83,000 distinct CDR3 sequences, of which the top ten take up 1.7%. A word on this clonotype: The antigen is not known.

The sequenced material came from naive CXCR3- CD8+ T cells from blood. Subset reported: CD45RO-CCR7+CD27+CD95- naive CD8+ T cells lacking CXCR3 (TNR3-). The rearrangement links TRBV7-9 to TRBJ2-7; TCRdb's D gene call, TRBD2, goes unchecked for lack of DNA. The receptor comes from a human donor in good health. Some clones in this sample may be carry-over from other donors' samples. CDR3 residues: CASSEPWTSGDYTYEQYF.